The source of this T cell receptor beta chain is a study of beta chain features in type 1 diabetes. Study findings and constraints: For Type 1 diabetes patients, all four CD4+ subsets carried TCRB CDR3s that were moderately but significantly shorter. Unsettled here was the matter of whether HLA type influences TCRB rearrangement. Fewer junction insertions and more nucleotide deletions appeared in type 1 diabetes patients.

The germline V gene encodes CDR1 SGDLS and CDR2 YYNGEE. Trimming pared 2 bases from V and 1 base from J, leaving 11 bases between. CDR3 length equals 15 residues. The authors reverse transcribed all of the isolated RNA, so sequencing captured expressed TCRB transcripts. Sequenced by immunoSEQ multiplex PCR; TCRdb stores in-frame clones only, minus some. Altogether some 290,000 clones are present, 20% to 25% being singletons, with the ten largest covering roughly 0.013%. On this clone: The antigen remains undetermined.

Donors underwent one heparinised blood draw, 95 to 150 mL on average. Sorted populations all exceeded 95% purity. The TCR comes from a woman in her thirties with type 1 diabetes. The J gene is TRBJ2-3, the V gene TRBV9; maybe TRBD2 (6 bases). Sequenced material: naive CD4+ T cells from blood. CDR3 bases: TGTGCCAGCAGCGTCGGAGGGACGGGCACAGATACGCAGTATTTT. Translated: CASSVGGTGTDTQYF.